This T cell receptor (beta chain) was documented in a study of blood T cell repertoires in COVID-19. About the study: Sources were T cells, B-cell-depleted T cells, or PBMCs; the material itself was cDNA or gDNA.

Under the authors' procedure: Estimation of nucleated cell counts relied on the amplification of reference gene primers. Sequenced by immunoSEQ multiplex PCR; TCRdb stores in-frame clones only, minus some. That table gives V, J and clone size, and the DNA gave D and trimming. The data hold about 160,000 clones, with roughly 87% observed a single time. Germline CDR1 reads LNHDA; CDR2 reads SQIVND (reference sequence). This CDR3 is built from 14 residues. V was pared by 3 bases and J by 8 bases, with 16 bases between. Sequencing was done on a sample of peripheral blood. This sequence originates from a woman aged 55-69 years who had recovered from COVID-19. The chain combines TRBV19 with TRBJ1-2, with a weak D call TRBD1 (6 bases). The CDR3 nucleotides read TGTGCCAGTAGTATCGACAGGACTTCACGCGGCTACACCTTC. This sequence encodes CASSIDRTSRGYTF.